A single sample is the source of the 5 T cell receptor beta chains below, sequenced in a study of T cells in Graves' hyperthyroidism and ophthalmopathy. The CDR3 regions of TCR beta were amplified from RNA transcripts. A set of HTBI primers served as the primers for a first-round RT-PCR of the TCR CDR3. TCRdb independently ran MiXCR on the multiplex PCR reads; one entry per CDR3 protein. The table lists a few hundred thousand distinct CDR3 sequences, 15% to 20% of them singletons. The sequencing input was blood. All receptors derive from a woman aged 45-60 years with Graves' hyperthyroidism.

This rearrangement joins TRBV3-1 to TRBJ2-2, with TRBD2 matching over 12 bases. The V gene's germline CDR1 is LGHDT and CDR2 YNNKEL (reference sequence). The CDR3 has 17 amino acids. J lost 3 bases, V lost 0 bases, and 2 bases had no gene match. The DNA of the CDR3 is TGTGCCAGCAGCCAAGAAGGACTAGCGGGGCACACCGGGGAGCTGTTTTTT. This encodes CASSQEGLAGHTGELFF.

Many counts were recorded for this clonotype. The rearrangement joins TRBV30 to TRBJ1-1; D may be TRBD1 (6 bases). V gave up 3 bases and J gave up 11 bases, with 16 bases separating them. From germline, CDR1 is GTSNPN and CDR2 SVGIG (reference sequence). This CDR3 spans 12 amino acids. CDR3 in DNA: TGTGCCTGGAGGCGGGACACTATCGGCGCTTTCTTT. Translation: CAWRRDTIGAFF.

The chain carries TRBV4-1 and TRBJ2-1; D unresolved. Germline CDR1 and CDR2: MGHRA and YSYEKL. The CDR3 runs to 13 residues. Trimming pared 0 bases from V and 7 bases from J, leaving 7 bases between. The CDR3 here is CASSQDSGNEQFF. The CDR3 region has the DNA TGCGCCAGCAGCCAAGATTCAGGTAATGAGCAGTTCTTC.

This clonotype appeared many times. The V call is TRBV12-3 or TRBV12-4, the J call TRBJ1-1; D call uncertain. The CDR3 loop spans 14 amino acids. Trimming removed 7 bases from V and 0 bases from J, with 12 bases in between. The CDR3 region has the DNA TGTGCCAGCACCCACAGAGAATTGAACACTGAAGCTTTCTTT. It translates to CASTHRELNTEAFF.

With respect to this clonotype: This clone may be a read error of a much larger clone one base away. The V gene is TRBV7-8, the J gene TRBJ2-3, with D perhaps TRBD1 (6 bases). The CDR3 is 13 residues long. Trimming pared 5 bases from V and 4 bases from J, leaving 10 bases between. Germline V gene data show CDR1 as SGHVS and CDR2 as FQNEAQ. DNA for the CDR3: TGTGCCAGCAGCACCCAGGGGTCAGATACGCAGTATTTT. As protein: CASSTQGSDTQYF.